The present T cell receptor beta chain was sequenced within a study of T cells in Graves' hyperthyroidism and ophthalmopathy. Whole-study findings and limits: Median prediction lead before ophthalmopathy onset was roughly 6 months with the model.

V shed 5 bases, J shed 5 bases, and the junction held 18 bases outside the gene matches. CDR1 is SNHLY and CDR2 is FYNNEI in the germline V gene. The CDR3 is 19 amino acids. With regard to this clonotype: Its antigen is unknown.

Amplification targeted TCR beta CDR3 regions from RNA transcripts. The TCR CDR3 was amplified in a first-round RT-PCR using the HTBI primer set. TCRdb re-derived calls from the multiplex PCR reads in MiXCR, one entry per CDR3 protein. The sample consists of hundreds of thousands of distinct CDR3 sequences, about 45% of them appearing once. The source material was peripheral blood or thyroid tissue (not recorded which). The clonotype comes from an adult man with Graves' disease, either hyperthyroidism or ophthalmopathy (not recorded which). This chain uses TRBV2 with TRBJ1-5; 10 bases are shared with TRBD1. CDR3: CASSTGVGVDRGRDQPQHF. The CDR3 bases are TGTGCCAGCAGTACAGGGGTGGGGGTAGACAGGGGGCGCGATCAGCCCCAGCATTTT.